The 19 T cell receptor beta chains below were found in one sample sequenced in a study of T cell clonotyping in hematopoietic cell transplantation. TCRdb's copy holds only in-frame clones and misses some; the assay was immunoSEQ multiplex PCR. Of several thousand clones in the sample, 85% to 90% are singletons; the top ten hold around 5.5%. Sequencing was performed on PBMCs, taken 100 days after allogeneic stem cell transplant. The receptors shown here come from a male patient aged 45-60 years who had an allogeneic stem cell transplant from a related donor, so the T cells may come from the graft donor. Some clones in this sample may be carry-over from other donors' samples.

This chain links TRBV25-1 with TRBJ1-1; D is uncertain. This CDR3 is built from 10 residues. Trimming shortened V by 3 bases and J by 4 bases, and 0 bases separated the two germline ends. Germline V gene data show CDR1 as MGHDK and CDR2 as SYGVNS. The CDR3 sequence: CASSDTEAFF. The CDR3 coding sequence is TGTGCCAGCAGTGACACTGAAGCTTTCTTT. Variable domain in full (rest from reference TRBV25-1 and TRBJ1-1): EADIYQTPRYLVIGTGKKITLECSQTMGHDKMYWYQQDPGMELHLIHYSYGVNSTEKGDLSSESTVSRIRTEHFPLTLESARPSHTSQYLCASSDTEAFFGQGTRLTVV.

The chain links TRBV13 to TRBJ1-5; D is uncertain. Between the trimmed V and J ends, which lost 2 bases and 0 bases, there was a span of 11 bases. Germline CDR1 reads PRHDT; CDR2 reads FYEKMQ (reference sequence). There are 16 residues in the CDR3. This CDR3 reads CASSLCRRDSNQPQHF. CDR3 bases: TGTGCCAGCAGCTTATGCAGGAGGGATAGCAATCAGCCCCAGCATTTT.

V usage is TRBV30 and J usage is TRBJ1-2; D unresolved. Looked up from germline, CDR1 is GTSNPN and CDR2 is SVGIG (reference sequence). Trimming cost V 1 base and J 2 bases, with 8 bases left between them. The CDR3 has 13 amino acids. Here the CDR3 reads CAWSARVNYGYTF. The DNA of the CDR3 is TGTGCCTGGAGTGCAAGGGTCAACTATGGCTACACCTTC.

The CDR3 DNA sequence: TGTGCCAGCAGTTTATGGGGGGGCCAATCCACAACTAATGAAAAACTGTTTTTT. It is translated as CASSLWGGQSTTNEKLFF. The chain uses TRBV27 and TRBJ1-4; the D gene is possibly TRBD1 (6 bases). The germline CDR1 and CDR2 sequences are MNHEY and SMNVEV (reference sequence). V lost 1 base to trimming and J lost 0 bases, with 15 bases between them. This CDR3 has 18 residues.

The CDR3 is CASRGPSYEQYF. CDR3 nucleotides: TGTGCCTCCAGGGGTCCTTCCTACGAGCAGTACTTC. The chain links TRBV27 to TRBJ2-7, with D tentatively TRBD1 (6 bases). Germline V gene data show CDR1 as MNHEY and CDR2 as SMNVEV (reference sequence). CDR3 size: 12 residues. Trimming removed 11 bases at V and 1 base at J, with 12 bases between.

The rearrangement uses TRBV7-9 and TRBJ1-4; D is unclear. CDR1 SEHNR and CDR2 FQNEAQ come from the germline V gene (reference sequence). CDR3 length: 14 amino acids. With 0 bases removed from V and 4 bases from J, the gap between germline ends came to 6 bases. CDR3 DNA: TGTGCCAGCAGCTTAGCGGGGTATAATGAAAAACTGTTTTTT. This codes for CASSLAGYNEKLFF.

V usage is TRBV19 and J usage is TRBJ1-2; unclear D gene. With 3 bases removed from V and 6 bases from J, the gap between germline ends came to 14 bases. The CDR3 covers 14 residues. From germline, CDR1 is LNHDA and CDR2 SQIVND (reference sequence). This CDR3 reads CASSITDHTDGYTF. CDR3 in DNA: TGTGCCAGTAGTATCACAGACCACACCGATGGCTACACCTTC.

V gene TRBV5-6 combines with J gene TRBJ2-7; D is tentatively TRBD1 or TRBD2 (5 bases each). Trimming cost V 3 bases and J 4 bases, with 17 bases left between them. CDR1 SGHDT and CDR2 YYEEEE come from the germline V gene. This CDR3 comprises 15 residues. This CDR3 reads CASSSMSGTEYEQYF. The CDR3 DNA sequence: TGTGCCAGCAGCTCGATGTCCGGGACGGAATACGAGCAGTACTTC.

This sequence joins TRBV28 and TRBJ1-2, with 7 bases aligning to TRBD1. In germline, CDR1 is MDHEN, CDR2 SYDVKM. This CDR3 comprises 13 residues. Germline trimming cut 3 bases from V and 4 bases from J; bases unmatched to any gene: 2. CDR3 coding DNA: TGTGCCAGCAGTTTCAGACAGGGCTATGGCTACACCTTC. It specifies CASSFRQGYGYTF.

The V call is TRBV6-1, the J call TRBJ2-7; 14 bases align to TRBD2. The CDR3 is 18 residues long. V lost 4 bases and J lost 0; bases outside the gene matches: 8. In germline, CDR1 is MNHNS, CDR2 SASEGT. The chain's CDR3 is CASSGTSGRRALSYEQYF. Here the CDR3 DNA reads TGTGCCAGCAGTGGGACTAGCGGGAGGCGAGCCCTCTCCTACGAGCAGTACTTC.

The rearrangement uses TRBV4-3 and TRBJ2-2; 8 bases map to TRBD2. The length of the CDR3 is 18 residues. Germline V gene lookup returns CDR1 LGHNA and CDR2 YSLEER. V lost 3 bases to trimming and J lost 5 bases; unmatched junction nucleotides: 14. The CDR3 coding sequence is TGCGCCAGCAGCCATGCCTATACGGGGCGGGGGGCTACCGGGGAGCTGTTTTTT. Translating gives CASSHAYTGRGATGELFF.

This clone has a single count. This chain connects TRBV5-6 to TRBJ1-5; D ambiguous. Germline V CDR1 and CDR2: SGHDT, YYEEEE. The CDR3 consists of 16 residues. Trimming pared 4 bases from V and 4 bases from J, leaving 18 bases between. The CDR3 region has the DNA TGTGCCAGCAGCGGCCACCGGGCCCCGTTAAATCAGCCCCAGCATTTT. Translated: CASSGHRAPLNQPQHF.

The chain employs TRBV6-4 and TRBJ1-2; D unclear. Germline CDR1 is MRHNA and CDR2 is SNTAGT. V was shortened by 5 bases and J by 4 bases, with 11 bases between the two germline ends. The CDR3 runs to 13 residues. The CDR3 protein is CASSREGGYGYTF. DNA for the CDR3: TGTGCCAGCAGTCGAGAGGGAGGCTATGGCTACACCTTC.

The genes are TRBV30 and TRBJ2-2; no definite D call. The CDR3 has 15 amino acids. Germline V gene data show CDR1 as GTSNPN and CDR2 as SVGIG (reference sequence). V lost 4 bases, J lost 4 bases, and 16 bases lay in between. This CDR3 reads CAWNAVGTATGELFF. The DNA for the CDR3 is TGTGCCTGGAATGCTGTTGGAACAGCCACCGGGGAGCTGTTTTTT. Together with reference TRBV30 and TRBJ2-2, the CDR3 gives the full variable domain: SQTIHQWPATLVQPVGSPLSLECTVEGTSNPNLYWYRQAAGRGLQLLFYSVGIGQISSEVPQNLSASRPQDRQFILSSKKLLLSDSGFYLCAWNAVGTATGELFFGEGSRLTVL.

The chain recombines TRBV7-3 with TRBJ1-1; possibly TRBD1 for D (6 bases). The CDR3 consists of 14 residues. Germline V CDR1 and CDR2: SGHTA, FQGTGA. Deletions cut 4 bases from V and 5 bases from J, with 14 bases between. The CDR3 nucleotides read TGTGCCAGCAGCTCGGACAGTGGGAGGACTGAAGCTTTCTTT. Translation: CASSSDSGRTEAFF.

The V call is TRBV19, the J call TRBJ1-2; D gene ambiguous. V lost 6 bases, J lost 4 bases, and 12 bases lay in between. The V gene's germline CDR1 is LNHDA and CDR2 SQIVND (reference sequence). The CDR3 has 13 amino acids. In nucleotides, the CDR3 is TGTGCCAGTAGCGAAGGTAACACCTATGGCTACACCTTC. Translated: CASSEGNTYGYTF.

This clone occurred a few times. Written as DNA, the CDR3 is TGTGCCAGCAGCCCAACCGACAGGGCGGCAGGGATCTATGGCTACACCTTC. Translation gives CASSPTDRAAGIYGYTF. The chain has TRBV7-3 and TRBJ1-2, with 7 nucleotides matching TRBD1. The germline gives CDR1 SGHTA, CDR2 FQGTGA. CDR3 length equals 17 residues. The ends lost 5 bases at V and 4 bases at J; junction bases unmatched: 16. Full variable domain (rest looked up from reference TRBV7-3 and TRBJ1-2): GAGVSQTPSNKVTEKGKYVELRCDPISGHTALYWYRQSLGQGPEFLIYFQGTGAADDSGLPNDRFFAVRPEGSVSTLKIQRTERGDSAVYLCASSPTDRAAGIYGYTFGSGTRLTVV.

A word on this clone: One end of the junction is discordant with germline, which a read error may explain. V gene TRBV15 combines with J gene TRBJ2-3; 15 bases are shared with TRBD2. The CDR3 spans 19 residues. Germline CDR1 is LNHNV and CDR2 is YYDKDF (reference sequence). The CDR3 DNA reads as TGTGCCTCCAGCAGAGGGTTGGGACTAGCGGGAGGAAGCGCAGATACGCAGTATTTT. It translates to CASSRGLGLAGGSADTQYF.

V is TRBV5-6 and J is TRBJ2-7; the D gene is possibly TRBD2 (5 bases). Trimming pared 3 bases from V and 6 bases from J, leaving 13 bases between. Germline assignment: CDR1 SGHDT and CDR2 YYEEEE. There are 13 residues in the CDR3. The CDR3 protein is CASSSGPGSEQYF. The DNA for the CDR3 is TGTGCCAGCAGCTCCGGGCCGGGGAGCGAGCAGTACTTC.